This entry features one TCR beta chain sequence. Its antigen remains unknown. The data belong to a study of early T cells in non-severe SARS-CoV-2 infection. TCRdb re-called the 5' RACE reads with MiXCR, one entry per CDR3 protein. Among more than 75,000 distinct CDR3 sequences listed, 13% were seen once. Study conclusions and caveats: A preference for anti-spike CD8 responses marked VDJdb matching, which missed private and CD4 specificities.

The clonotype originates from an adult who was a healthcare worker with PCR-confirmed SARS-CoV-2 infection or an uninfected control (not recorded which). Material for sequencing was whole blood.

The CDR3 DNA sequence: TGCGCCAGCAGCTGGGAGTTTAATGAAAAACTGTTTTTT. It yields the protein CASSWEFNEKLFF. The chain links TRBV5-1 to TRBJ1-4; D ambiguous. The CDR3 is made up of 13 amino acids. V lost 3 bases, J lost 4 bases, and 7 bases lay in between. Germline V gene data show CDR1 as SGHRS and CDR2 as YFSETQ.